These 3 T cell receptor beta chains share one sample of origin, sequenced in a study of T-cell reconstitution after alpha-beta-depleted transplantation in children. Preparing the TCRbeta library involved the use of unique molecular identifiers. TCRdb recomputed calls from the PCR reads with MiXCR, one row per CDR3 protein. The data show about 610,000 distinct CDR3 sequences, about 10% seen once. The sample consisted of PBMCs from the stem cell graft donor, taken from the stem cell graft. The receptors stem from a human donor who donated a stem cell graft to a child with acute myeloid leukemia.

This clonotype has a handful of counts. This sequence joins TRBV25-1 and TRBJ2-5; 7 nucleotides align to TRBD1. The CDR3 contains 15 residues. Germline CDR1 reads MGHDK; CDR2 reads SYGVNS. The V and J ends lost 2 bases and 4 bases, in that order; junction bases with no gene match: 7. CDR3 nucleotides: TGTGCCAGCAGTGAAAGTAGAGGGGGCGCAGAGACCCAGTACTTC. Its protein is CASSESRGGAETQYF.

A few counts support this clonotype. CDR3 DNA: TGTGCCAGCAGTGAAGCCGGGATAGAAAAACTGTTTTTT. Residues: CASSEAGIEKLFF. V and J are TRBV6-1 and TRBJ1-4; unclear D gene. The CDR3 loop spans 13 amino acids. Germline values: CDR1 MNHNS, CDR2 SASEGT. V shed 0 bases and J shed 8 bases, with 7 bases lying between them.

This clonotype was seen more than once but under ten times. This CDR3 reads CSARGTRTSGMTGELFF. Here the CDR3 DNA reads TGCAGTGCTAGAGGTACCCGGACTAGCGGAATGACCGGGGAGCTGTTTTTT. The chain carries TRBV20-1 and TRBJ2-2; TRBD2 aligns across 10 bases. V gave up 1 base and J gave up 5 bases; unmatched junction bases: 10. CDR3 length: 17 amino acids. Germline V CDR1 and CDR2: DFQATT, SNEGSKA (reference sequence).